This TCR beta chain was obtained from a study of blood T cell repertoires in COVID-19. The V end lost 3 bases, the J end lost 0 bases, and 6 bases lay between the germline ends. From germline, CDR1 is ENHRY and CDR2 SYGVKD. The length of the CDR3 is 13 residues. TCRdb's copy holds only in-frame clones and misses some; the assay was immunoSEQ multiplex PCR. The table records about 140,000 clones, about 76% of them present only once. In its sample, this clone was seen once. The gene calls are TRBV10-3 and TRBJ2-7; D gene ambiguous. The sample was peripheral blood. The source of this sequence is a human donor in a cohort sampled during active COVID-19. CDR3 sequence reads: CAISDDNSYEQYF. CDR3 DNA: TGTGCCATCAGTGATGACAACTCCTACGAGCAGTACTTC.